The 6 T cell receptor beta chains given below trace back to one sample, sequenced in a study of CXCR3-negative and CXCR3-positive naive CD8 T cells. Findings and caveats of the study: Against CXCR3-negative naive cells, CXCR3-positive naive cells showed more hydrophobic TRB CDR3s.

These receptors have no identified antigens. 5' RACE with UMI labels generated the TRB cDNA libraries. TCRdb reprocessed the 5' RACE reads; each CDR3 protein has one entry and no DNA is given. The sample has approximately 59,000 distinct CDR3 sequences. The sequencing sample was made of naive CXCR3+ CD8+ T cells from blood. This sample's subset: CD45RO-CCR7+CD27+CD95- naive CD8+ T cells expressing CXCR3 (TNR3+). Receptors originate from a human donor in good health. Some clones in this sample may be carry-over from other donors' samples.

The chain has TRBV7-9 and TRBJ1-1. The germline CDR1 and CDR2 sequences are SEHNR and FQNEAQ (reference sequence). This CDR3 comprises 15 residues. This chain's CDR3 is CASSQAGAGNTEAFF.

V is TRBV20-1 and J is TRBJ2-1. Germline CDR1 and CDR2: DFQATT and SNEGSKA (reference sequence). CDR3 size: 14 residues. This CDR3 is CSARMLSSYNEQFF.

This chain links TRBV6-2 or TRBV6-3 with TRBJ1-1; the TRBD1 assignment by TCRdb is unverifiable without DNA. Per germline, CDR1 MNHEY and CDR2 SVGEGT. This CDR3 has 14 residues. The CDR3: CASIEDTLYTEAFF.

This sequence joins TRBV12-3 or TRBV12-4 and TRBJ2-1. The CDR3 has 15 residues. CDR3 sequence reads: CASNGPAGLLHEQFF.

The rearrangement joins TRBV19 to TRBJ1-2; the D call from TCRdb, TRBD1, cannot be confirmed without DNA. CDR3 length: 12 amino acids. Germline V gene lookup returns CDR1 LNHDA and CDR2 SQIVND (reference sequence). The CDR3 is CACQTGNYGYTF.

This sequence joins TRBV7-9 and TRBJ2-1; TCRdb's D call, TRBD1, is unchecked because there is no DNA. There are 16 residues in the CDR3. Germline CDR1 reads SEHNR; CDR2 reads FQNEAQ (reference sequence). The CDR3 sequence is CASSLPDRVGYNEQFF.